These 26 T cell receptor beta chains were sequenced from one sample in a study of blood T cells in healthy people across ages. Alongside a J-beta primer mix, a sample-barcoded 5' primer served in a second PCR lasting 7 to 11 cycles. MiXCR, run by TCRdb on the 5' RACE reads, gives a single entry per CDR3 protein. The table includes 1.4 million to 1.5 million distinct CDR3 sequences, 35% to 45% detected once. The sequenced material came from blood. These receptors were collected from a woman in her late teens or twenties in good health.

The chain uses TRBV25-1 and TRBJ2-1; 7 bases line up with TRBD1. The CDR3 sequence is 17 residues long. The J segment lost 0 bases and the V segment lost 4 bases, leaving 9 bases of the junction unmatched. CDR1 is MGHDK, CDR2 SYGVNS, per germline. The CDR3 nucleotides are TGTGCCAGCAGTGGCCGACAGGGAACGAGCTCCTACAATGAGCAGTTCTTC. This translates into CASSGRQGTSSYNEQFF.

The chain's CDR3 is CASSSNFQGNEQYF. The CDR3, as DNA: TGTGCCAGCAGCTCCAACTTCCAGGGGAACGAGCAGTACTTC. The rearrangement links TRBV7-9 to TRBJ2-7; weak D call: TRBD1 (6 bases). The V gene lost 4 bases and the J gene lost 5 bases, with 15 bases spanning the gap. Germline assignment: CDR1 SEHNR and CDR2 FQNEAQ (reference sequence). The CDR3 spans 14 residues.

This clonotype was counted only a few times. The chain couples TRBV4-2 to TRBJ1-2; D gene ambiguous. Trimming left V 0 bases short and J 4 bases short, with 15 bases between. This CDR3 has 16 residues. Per germline, CDR1 LGHNA and CDR2 YNFKEQ. CDR3 in DNA: TGTGCCAGCAGCCAAGATCCCGAGGAGGGTCCCTATGGCTACACCTTC. Protein product: CASSQDPEEGPYGYTF.

The chain employs TRBV3-1 and TRBJ2-3; D tentatively fits TRBD1 or TRBD2 (5 bases each). The V end lost 5 bases, the J end lost 6 bases, and 15 bases lay between the germline ends. This CDR3 is built from 14 residues. Germline V gene data show CDR1 as LGHDT and CDR2 as YNNKEL (reference sequence). Here the CDR3 DNA reads TGTGCCAGCAGCGACCTCCGGGGCGCGGATACGCAGTATTTT. Its protein is CASSDLRGADTQYF.

The rearrangement uses TRBV3-1 and TRBJ2-1, with 8 nucleotides matching TRBD2. V gave up 1 base and J gave up 8 bases; unmatched junction bases: 7. The CDR3 consists of 15 residues. The germline V gene encodes CDR1 LGHDT and CDR2 YNNKEL (reference sequence). The CDR3 bases are TGTGCCAGCAGCCAAGCCGGACTAGCCCAGGATGAGCAGTTCTTC. Translation: CASSQAGLAQDEQFF.

CDR3 region: CASGSRALQFF. The CDR3 region has the DNA TGTGCCAGCGGATCCCGGGCCCTGCAGTTCTTC. J is TRBJ2-1 and V is TRBV28; D unresolved. The V gene lost 8 bases and the J gene lost 12 bases, with 14 bases spanning the gap. CDR3 length equals 11 residues. Germline CDR1 MDHEN, CDR2 SYDVKM.

This clonotype appeared a single time. The rearrangement uses TRBV20-1 and TRBJ2-3; 8 positions match TRBD1. CDR1 DFQATT and CDR2 SNEGSKA come from the germline V gene (reference sequence). J lost 2 bases, V lost 6 bases, and 10 bases had no gene match. This CDR3 comprises 15 residues. The CDR3 DNA follows: TGCAGTGCCGACACGACAGGGGACCCCACAGATACGCAGTATTTT. Its protein product is CSADTTGDPTDTQYF.

The genes are TRBV5-6 and TRBJ2-7; 13 bases align to TRBD2. The CDR3 sequence is 16 residues long. CDR1 is SGHDT and CDR2 is YYEEEE in the germline V gene. The V segment lost 4 bases and the J segment 5 bases; nucleotides outside the gene matches: 9. The CDR3 spells CASSPGGTSGTNEQYF. CDR3 DNA: TGTGCCAGCAGCCCCGGGGGGACTAGCGGGACGAACGAGCAGTACTTC. Using reference TRBV5-6 and TRBJ2-7 for the parts outside the CDR3, the full variable domain is DAGVTQSPTHLIKTRGQQVTLRCSPKSGHDTVSWYQQALGQGPQFIFQYYEEEERQRGNFPDRFSGHQFPNYSSELNVNALLLGDSALYLCASSPGGTSGTNEQYFGPGTRLTVT.

The sample holds a few counts of this clonotype. This chain connects TRBV18 to TRBJ2-3; 7 bases fit TRBD2. Germline assignment: CDR1 KGHSH and CDR2 LQKENI. CDR3 length: 18 residues. V dropped 4 bases and J dropped 5; count of bases not matched to a gene: 18. The CDR3 DNA follows: TGTGCCAGCTCACGAATCGGAAGTCTAGCGGACGGTGGAGATACGCAGTATTTT. It codes for CASSRIGSLADGGDTQYF.

This chain connects TRBV28 to TRBJ1-5; D is perhaps TRBD1 (5 bases). Germline V gene lookup returns CDR1 MDHEN and CDR2 SYDVKM. The CDR3 length is 15 residues. V gave up 4 bases and J gave up 3 bases, with 13 bases separating them. The CDR3 coding sequence is TGTGCCAGCAGTTACGCGCAGGGACCCAATCAGCCCCAGCATTTT. Translated, it gives CASSYAQGPNQPQHF.

The rearrangement joins TRBV14 to TRBJ1-2; 8 bases line up with TRBD1. Germline V CDR1 and CDR2: SGHDN, FVKESK. V lost 0 bases to trimming and J lost 2 bases; unmatched junction nucleotides: 8. The CDR3 is made up of 17 amino acids. CDR3 residues: CASSQEPTGVGNYGYTF. In DNA form, the CDR3 reads TGTGCCAGCAGCCAAGAACCGACAGGGGTCGGAAACTATGGCTACACCTTC.

The genes are TRBV18 and TRBJ1-2; D not certain. V gave up 0 bases and J gave up 4 bases, with 12 bases separating them. Looked up from germline, CDR1 is KGHSH and CDR2 is LQKENI. The CDR3 totals 15 residues. The CDR3 sequence: CASSPPDGAIYGYTF. The CDR3 DNA is TGTGCCAGCTCACCACCTGACGGAGCAATCTATGGCTACACCTTC.

V is TRBV20-1 and J is TRBJ1-2; 7 nucleotides match TRBD1. With V trimmed by 6 bases and J by 4 bases, 8 bases remained unmatched. There are 13 residues in the CDR3. Germline CDR1 and CDR2: DFQATT and SNEGSKA (reference sequence). CDR3 protein: CSATIDRAYGYTF. For the CDR3, the DNA is TGCAGTGCCACGATTGACAGGGCCTATGGCTACACCTTC.

V gene TRBV5-1 combines with J gene TRBJ2-7; D is perhaps TRBD1 (7 bases). Trimming stripped 7 bases from V and 4 bases from J, with 18 bases between. This CDR3 contains 14 residues. The germline CDR1 and CDR2 sequences are SGHRS and YFSETQ. CDR3: CASLQQGRLYEQYF. The DNA of the CDR3 is TGCGCCAGCTTACAACAGGGGAGGCTTTACGAGCAGTACTTC.

This CDR3 is CASSEYARADHSYEQYF. The CDR3 DNA reads as TGTGCCAGCAGTGAATATGCCCGAGCGGACCACTCCTACGAGCAGTACTTC. The rearrangement links TRBV25-1 to TRBJ2-7, with D tentatively TRBD2 (5 bases). This CDR3 region has 17 residues. The germline V and J ends were trimmed by 0 bases and 0 bases, with 15 bases remaining between them. Per germline, CDR1 MGHDK and CDR2 SYGVNS.

This clonotype was seen a single time. The V gene is TRBV4-2, the J gene TRBJ1-2; 7 positions match TRBD1. Germline V gene sequence: CDR1 LGHNA, CDR2 YNFKEQ. V shed 2 bases, J shed 3 bases, and the junction held 6 bases outside the gene matches. CDR3 length: 15 residues. The CDR3 DNA reads as TGTGCCAGCAGCCAAAGACAGGGAGGGGACTATGGCTACACCTTC. Protein sequence: CASSQRQGGDYGYTF.

The chain combines TRBV6-1 with TRBJ2-2; D is tentatively TRBD1 or TRBD2 (6 bases each). The CDR3 has 15 amino acids. CDR1 and CDR2 from the germline V gene are MNHNS and SASEGT. V lost 4 bases and J lost 5, with 14 bases in between. The CDR3 spells CASSGRQEGTGELFF. CDR3 nucleotide sequence: TGTGCCAGCAGTGGGCGACAGGAGGGGACCGGGGAGCTGTTTTTT.

The V call is TRBV3-1, the J call TRBJ2-5; 7 positions match TRBD2. The V and J ends lost 3 bases and 0 bases, in that order; junction bases with no gene match: 19. This CDR3 has 20 amino acids. Germline-derived CDR1 and CDR2 are LGHDT and YNNKEL (reference sequence). CDR3 region: CASSQEEPHQTSFYQETQYF. The CDR3 DNA sequence: TGTGCCAGCAGCCAGGAGGAGCCCCACCAGACTAGCTTCTACCAAGAGACCCAGTACTTC.

The V call is TRBV2, the J call TRBJ1-5; D is perhaps TRBD1 (5 bases). V was cut by 4 bases and J by 2 bases, with 12 bases left in between. CDR1 is SNHLY, CDR2 FYNNEI, per germline. This CDR3 contains 15 residues. The CDR3 here is CASSVVGGGNQPQHF. The CDR3 DNA is TGTGCCAGCAGTGTCGTGGGGGGAGGCAATCAGCCCCAGCATTTT.

Worth noting for this clonotype: This clone may be a read error of a much larger clone one base away. The chain couples TRBV6-1 to TRBJ2-3; 10 bases align to TRBD1. Germline CDR1 MNHNS, CDR2 SASEGT. Trimming cost V 6 bases and J 0 bases; bases outside gene matches: 18. This CDR3 contains 20 residues. The CDR3 reads CASRDRGSPSGPISTDTQYF. The CDR3 bases are TGTGCCAGCAGGGACAGGGGGTCCCCCAGCGGCCCGATTAGCACAGATACGCAGTATTTT.

The chain is built from TRBV10-3 and TRBJ2-5; TRBD1 agrees at 9 bases. The CDR3 runs to 15 residues. Germline V gene data show CDR1 as ENHRY and CDR2 as SYGVKD. The J segment lost 11 bases and the V segment lost 4 bases, leaving 14 bases of the junction unmatched. This chain's CDR3 is CAISGGGQGGNEQYF. Written as DNA, the CDR3 is TGTGCCATCAGTGGAGGGGGACAGGGTGGGAATGAGCAGTACTTC.

The CDR3: CASSRTRNSNQPQHF. Written as DNA, the CDR3 is TGTGCCAGCAGTCGAACCAGGAATAGCAATCAGCCCCAGCATTTT. V usage is TRBV6-2 or TRBV6-3 and J usage is TRBJ1-5; D ambiguous. The germline V and J ends were trimmed by 5 bases and 0 bases, with 11 bases remaining between them. The length of the CDR3 is 15 residues. The V gene's germline CDR1 is MNHEY and CDR2 SVGEGT.

The chain joins TRBV7-2 to TRBJ1-5, with D possibly TRBD1 on 5 matching bases. This CDR3 region has 14 residues. V was trimmed by 5 bases and J by 6 bases, leaving 14 bases between them. Per germline, CDR1 SGHTA and CDR2 FQGNSA. In nucleotides, the CDR3 is TGTGCCAGCAGCGTAGATGCGGGGGGTCAGCCCCAGCATTTT. Translation: CASSVDAGGQPQHF.

There are a few counts of this clonotype. A read error may account for a junction end that differs from germline. The CDR3 coding sequence is TGCAGCGGTGGGACAGGGGGGGTGAACGCTGAAGCTTTCTTT. Encoded protein: CSGGTGGVNAEAFF. This chain connects TRBV29-1 to TRBJ1-1, with 11 bases that match TRBD1. The CDR3 has 14 amino acids. CDR1 is SQVTM, CDR2 ANQGSEA, per germline.

The V and J genes are TRBV7-2 and TRBJ2-1, with 8 bases matching TRBD2. CDR3 length equals 15 residues. CDR1 is SGHTA, CDR2 FQGNSA, per germline. V dropped 5 bases and J dropped 5; count of bases not matched to a gene: 8. In DNA form, the CDR3 reads TGTGCCAGCAGCCCAACCGGACTAGCCCACAATGAGCAGTTCTTC. Translating it yields CASSPTGLAHNEQFF. Combining the CDR3 with reference TRBV7-2 and TRBJ2-1 gives the whole variable domain GAGVSQSPSNKVTEKGKDVELRCDPISGHTALYWYRQSLGQGLEFLIYFQGNSAPDKSGLPSDRFSAERTGGSVSTLTIQRTQQEDSAVYLCASSPTGLAHNEQFFGPGTRLTVL.

This clonotype was observed a few times. V gene TRBV12-3 or TRBV12-4 combines with J gene TRBJ1-1; D not certain. The CDR3 sequence is 13 residues long. V lost 9 bases to trimming and J lost 1 base, with 12 bases between them. The CDR3 sequence: CASFWWGNTEAFF. CDR3 DNA: TGTGCCAGTTTCTGGTGGGGGAACACTGAAGCTTTCTTT.